This is a list of T cell receptor beta chains from one sample in a study of early T cells in non-severe SARS-CoV-2 infection. MiXCR was run by TCRdb on the 5' RACE reads, yielding one entry per CDR3 protein. The table includes 40,000 to 65,000 distinct CDR3 sequences, roughly 8% detected once. Sequencing used whole blood. These receptors all come from an adult who was a healthcare worker with PCR-confirmed SARS-CoV-2 infection or an uninfected control (not recorded which). Each CDR3 is given with its conserved first and last residue. Each record gives: clone size, V gene, D gene, J gene, CDR3 DNA, CDR3 protein. D genes are given only for firm matches. Not all rows give a size; the values are once, few, many and, for expanded clones, a class.

clone size: NA; V gene: TRBV6-5; D gene: NA; J gene: TRBJ1-3; CDR3 DNA: TGTGCCAGCAGTTACTCCCGGGTCGGATCTGGAAACACCATATATTTT; CDR3 protein: CASSYSRVGSGNTIYF
clone size: NA; V gene: TRBV20-1; D gene: NA; J gene: TRBJ1-3; CDR3 DNA: TGCAGTGCTAGGCGCACCTCTGGAAACACCATATATTTT; CDR3 protein: CSARRTSGNTIYF
clone size: NA; V gene: TRBV7-8; D gene: NA; J gene: TRBJ1-1; CDR3 DNA: TGTGCCAGCAGCAGTCGGGGGGAGATCCCCACTGAAGCTTTCTTT; CDR3 protein: CASSSRGEIPTEAFF
clone size: NA; V gene: TRBV27; D gene: NA; J gene: TRBJ1-6; CDR3 DNA: TGTGCCAGCAGTTTGGAAGGGGACAATTCACCCCTCCACTTT; CDR3 protein: CASSLEGDNSPLHF
clone size: few; V gene: TRBV7-9; D gene: NA; J gene: TRBJ2-7; CDR3 DNA: TGTGCCAGCAGCCCTGGGGTCTCCTACGAGCAGTACTTC; CDR3 protein: CASSPGVSYEQYF
clone size: few; V gene: TRBV7-9; D gene: NA; J gene: TRBJ2-4; CDR3 DNA: TGTGCCAGCAGCCCCCCACCCGACACATCAGCCAAAAACATTCAGTACTTC; CDR3 protein: CASSPPPDTSAKNIQYF
clone size: many; V gene: TRBV3-1; D gene: NA; J gene: TRBJ2-5; CDR3 DNA: TGTGCCAGCAGCCAAGAGGTCTGGGACAACCAAGAGACCCAGTACTTC; CDR3 protein: CASSQEVWDNQETQYF
clone size: many; V gene: TRBV24-1; D gene: NA; J gene: TRBJ1-2; CDR3 DNA: TGTGCCACCAGTGACGGAGCTAACTATGGCTACACCTTC; CDR3 protein: CATSDGANYGYTF
clone size: NA; V gene: TRBV5-1; D gene: NA; J gene: TRBJ1-1; CDR3 DNA: TGCGCCAGCAGCTTGGAAGGCAGGGTGAACACTGAAGCTTTCTTT; CDR3 protein: CASSLEGRVNTEAFF
clone size: NA; V gene: TRBV9; D gene: TRBD2; J gene: TRBJ2-3; CDR3 DNA: TGTGCCAGCAGCCTCGAGATGGCTAGCGGGAGAACTACAGATACGCAGTATTTT; CDR3 protein: CASSLEMASGRTTDTQYF
clone size: once; V gene: TRBV12-3/TRBV12-4; D gene: TRBD1; J gene: TRBJ2-1; CDR3 DNA: TGCGCCAGCAGTTTAGCCGGCCTGCCGGGACAGGGGGCCATCGGCGCCTACAATGAGCAGTTCTTC; CDR3 protein: CASSLAGLPGQGAIGAYNEQFF
clone size: many; V gene: TRBV27; D gene: NA; J gene: TRBJ1-3; CDR3 DNA: TGTGCCAGCAGTTTTCTGGGATCTGGAAACACCATATATTTT; CDR3 protein: CASSFLGSGNTIYF
clone size: few; V gene: TRBV6-1; D gene: TRBD1; J gene: TRBJ2-3; CDR3 DNA: TGTGCCAGCAGTGAAGACCTAGGACAGGGGGTCGCAGATACGCAGTATTTT; CDR3 protein: CASSEDLGQGVADTQYF
clone size: few; V gene: TRBV2; D gene: TRBD2; J gene: TRBJ2-5; CDR3 DNA: TGTGCCAGCAGAATAAGACTAGCGGGGGTGTACCAAGAGACCCAGTACTTC; CDR3 protein: CASRIRLAGVYQETQYF
clone size: few; V gene: TRBV28; D gene: NA; J gene: TRBJ1-4; CDR3 DNA: TGTGCCAGCAGCCCCGTTCGCGTTAATGAAAAACTGTTTTTT; CDR3 protein: CASSPVRVNEKLFF
clone size: many; V gene: TRBV5-1; D gene: NA; J gene: TRBJ1-6; CDR3 DNA: TGCGCCAGTTTCGAACTGGACAATTCACCCCTCCACTTT; CDR3 protein: CASFELDNSPLHF
clone size: many; V gene: TRBV12-5; D gene: NA; J gene: TRBJ2-7; CDR3 DNA: TGTGCTAGTGGTCCCAACAGGGCCTACGAGCAGTACTTC; CDR3 protein: CASGPNRAYEQYF
clone size: many; V gene: TRBV5-1; D gene: NA; J gene: TRBJ2-1; CDR3 DNA: TGCGCCAGCAGCTTGGTCCCCCCTAAGGCGCAGTTCTTC; CDR3 protein: CASSLVPPKAQFF
clone size: many; V gene: TRBV29-1; D gene: NA; J gene: TRBJ2-4; CDR3 DNA: TGCAGCGTTGTAAACTTTCTGGAAAACATTCAGTACTTC; CDR3 protein: CSVVNFLENIQYF
clone size: NA; V gene: TRBV7-6; D gene: TRBD2; J gene: TRBJ2-1; CDR3 DNA: TGTGCCAGCGGCCTAGCGGGGGGAGTGAATGAGCAGTTCTTC; CDR3 protein: CASGLAGGVNEQFF
clone size: few; V gene: TRBV7-9; D gene: NA; J gene: TRBJ2-7; CDR3 DNA: TGTGCCAGCACCGGCGAGGCGTACGAGCAGTACTTC; CDR3 protein: CASTGEAYEQYF
clone size: NA; V gene: TRBV5-1; D gene: NA; J gene: TRBJ1-1; CDR3 DNA: TGCGCCAGCAGCTTGGACGGGGTCACTGAAGCTTTCTTT; CDR3 protein: CASSLDGVTEAFF
clone size: NA; V gene: TRBV10-2; D gene: NA; J gene: TRBJ1-6; CDR3 DNA: TGCGCCAGCAGGAGGGAGGGTTCACCCCTCCACTTT; CDR3 protein: CASRREGSPLHF
clone size: NA; V gene: TRBV6-5; D gene: NA; J gene: TRBJ1-1; CDR3 DNA: TGTGCCAGCAGTTACCAACTGAACACTGAAGCTTTCTTT; CDR3 protein: CASSYQLNTEAFF
clone size: NA; V gene: TRBV7-8; D gene: NA; J gene: TRBJ2-1; CDR3 DNA: TGTGCCAGCAGCGAAGACCAGCACTCCTACAATGAGCAGTTCTTC; CDR3 protein: CASSEDQHSYNEQFF
clone size: NA; V gene: TRBV5-1; D gene: TRBD2; J gene: TRBJ2-7; CDR3 DNA: TGCGCCAGCAGCTTCGCGGGAGGGGACGACGAGCAGTACTTC; CDR3 protein: CASSFAGGDDEQYF
clone size: many; V gene: TRBV5-6; D gene: TRBD2; J gene: TRBJ2-7; CDR3 DNA: TGTGCCAGCAGTTATACCGGGACTAGCTCCTACGAGCAGTACTTC; CDR3 protein: CASSYTGTSSYEQYF
clone size: few; V gene: TRBV9; D gene: NA; J gene: TRBJ2-7; CDR3 DNA: TGTGCCAGCAGCCCCCGCCCTTTTTCCACCTACGAGCAGTACTTC; CDR3 protein: CASSPRPFSTYEQYF
clone size: many; V gene: TRBV7-3; D gene: TRBD2; J gene: TRBJ2-1; CDR3 DNA: TGTGCCAGCAGCCCTTATAGCGGGGGCTCCTACAATGAGCAGTTCTTC; CDR3 protein: CASSPYSGGSYNEQFF
clone size: NA; V gene: TRBV30; D gene: TRBD1; J gene: TRBJ1-1; CDR3 DNA: TGTGCCTGGACCGGGACAGGGATCGAAGCTTTCTTT; CDR3 protein: CAWTGTGIEAFF
clone size: NA; V gene: TRBV6-1; D gene: NA; J gene: TRBJ1-5; CDR3 DNA: TGTGCCAGCAGTGAAGCTTCAAGGGGGTATAATCAGCCCCAGCATTTT; CDR3 protein: CASSEASRGYNQPQHF
clone size: many; V gene: TRBV5-5; D gene: NA; J gene: TRBJ2-5; CDR3 DNA: TGTGCCAGCAGCTTGGCGGGGTCCCAAGAGACCCAGTACTTC; CDR3 protein: CASSLAGSQETQYF
clone size: many; V gene: TRBV27; D gene: TRBD1; J gene: TRBJ2-4; CDR3 DNA: TGTGCCAGCAGTCGCGACAGGGGGTTTTCCAAAAACATTCAGTACTTC; CDR3 protein: CASSRDRGFSKNIQYF
clone size: few; V gene: TRBV29-1; D gene: NA; J gene: TRBJ1-1; CDR3 DNA: TGCAGCCTCACTGGGGAAATGAACACTGAAGCTTTCTTT; CDR3 protein: CSLTGEMNTEAFF
clone size: many; V gene: TRBV20-1; D gene: NA; J gene: TRBJ1-2; CDR3 DNA: TGCAGTGCTAGGGGGGGATTAGGGTCGGAAGGCTACACCTTC; CDR3 protein: CSARGGLGSEGYTF
clone size: few; V gene: TRBV9; D gene: NA; J gene: TRBJ2-1; CDR3 DNA: TGTGCCAGCAGCCCTCAGGTGTTGTGGGATTTCGTACCCAGATACAATGAGCAGTTCTTC; CDR3 protein: CASSPQVLWDFVPRYNEQFF
clone size: few; V gene: TRBV30; D gene: TRBD1; J gene: TRBJ2-7; CDR3 DNA: TGTGCCTGGAGTGGGACAGGTTCCTACGAGCAGTACTTC; CDR3 protein: CAWSGTGSYEQYF
clone size: few; V gene: TRBV7-9; D gene: TRBD1; J gene: TRBJ2-7; CDR3 DNA: TGTGCCGGGGGACAGGGACCAGCCTACGAGCAGTACTTC; CDR3 protein: CAGGQGPAYEQYF
clone size: many; V gene: TRBV7-2; D gene: NA; J gene: TRBJ2-7; CDR3 DNA: TGTGCCAGCAGCCAAATCCGGGGTCGGGAGCAGTACTTC; CDR3 protein: CASSQIRGREQYF
clone size: few; V gene: TRBV24-1; D gene: NA; J gene: TRBJ1-2; CDR3 DNA: TGTGCCACCAGTGAGCGGGGGCCTAACTATGGCTACACCTTC; CDR3 protein: CATSERGPNYGYTF
clone size: many; V gene: TRBV5-1; D gene: NA; J gene: TRBJ1-5; CDR3 DNA: TGCGCCAGCAGTACTACTGGTTTCAATCAGCCCCAGCATTTT; CDR3 protein: CASSTTGFNQPQHF
clone size: NA; V gene: TRBV20-1; D gene: TRBD1; J gene: TRBJ1-1; CDR3 DNA: TGCAGTGCTAGAGTTTTTCACAGGGGCGGCACTGAAGCTTTCTTT; CDR3 protein: CSARVFHRGGTEAFF
clone size: few; V gene: TRBV12-3/TRBV12-4; D gene: TRBD1; J gene: TRBJ2-7; CDR3 DNA: TGTGCCAGCAGTTTTACAGGGGGCTTATACGAGCAGTACTTC; CDR3 protein: CASSFTGGLYEQYF
clone size: NA; V gene: TRBV6-5; D gene: NA; J gene: TRBJ1-1; CDR3 DNA: TGTGCCAGCAGTACGACAGGTTTCACTGAAGCTTTCTTT; CDR3 protein: CASSTTGFTEAFF
clone size: NA; V gene: TRBV11-2; D gene: NA; J gene: TRBJ1-1; CDR3 DNA: TGTGCCAGCAGCGAGACGGTGGCGGGTACTGAAGCTTTCTTT; CDR3 protein: CASSETVAGTEAFF
clone size: many; V gene: TRBV5-1; D gene: NA; J gene: TRBJ2-2; CDR3 DNA: TGCGCCAGCAGTTACTACGACAGCGCGAACACCGGGGAGCTGTTTTTT; CDR3 protein: CASSYYDSANTGELFF
clone size: NA; V gene: TRBV7-3; D gene: NA; J gene: TRBJ2-1; CDR3 DNA: TGTGCCAGCAGCCTAGGACAGTCCTACAATGAGCAGTTCTTC; CDR3 protein: CASSLGQSYNEQFF
clone size: NA; V gene: TRBV10-2; D gene: NA; J gene: TRBJ2-1; CDR3 DNA: TGCGCCAGCAGTGAGTTGAATGAGCAGTTCTTC; CDR3 protein: CASSELNEQFF
clone size: few; V gene: TRBV14; D gene: NA; J gene: TRBJ1-1; CDR3 DNA: TGTGCCAGCAGTGAGTTCATGAACACTGAAGCTTTCTTT; CDR3 protein: CASSEFMNTEAFF
clone size: few; V gene: TRBV11-2; D gene: TRBD2; J gene: TRBJ2-5; CDR3 DNA: TGTGCCAGCAGCCGAAGGACCGGGACGGGAGGCCAAGAGACCCAGTACTTC; CDR3 protein: CASSRRTGTGGQETQYF
clone size: many; V gene: TRBV9; D gene: NA; J gene: TRBJ1-5; CDR3 DNA: TGTGCCAGCAGCGCGGCGGGGGACAACTATCAGCCCCAGCATTTT; CDR3 protein: CASSAAGDNYQPQHF
clone size: NA; V gene: TRBV5-1; D gene: TRBD2; J gene: TRBJ2-5; CDR3 DNA: TGCGCCAGCAGCCTGTGGGGGCGCGCGGGGGGAGGAGAGACCCAGTACTTC; CDR3 protein: CASSLWGRAGGGETQYF
clone size: NA; V gene: TRBV18; D gene: TRBD1; J gene: TRBJ2-7; CDR3 DNA: TGTGCCAGCTCACCGAAGGACAGGAGCTCCTACGAGCAGTACTTC; CDR3 protein: CASSPKDRSSYEQYF